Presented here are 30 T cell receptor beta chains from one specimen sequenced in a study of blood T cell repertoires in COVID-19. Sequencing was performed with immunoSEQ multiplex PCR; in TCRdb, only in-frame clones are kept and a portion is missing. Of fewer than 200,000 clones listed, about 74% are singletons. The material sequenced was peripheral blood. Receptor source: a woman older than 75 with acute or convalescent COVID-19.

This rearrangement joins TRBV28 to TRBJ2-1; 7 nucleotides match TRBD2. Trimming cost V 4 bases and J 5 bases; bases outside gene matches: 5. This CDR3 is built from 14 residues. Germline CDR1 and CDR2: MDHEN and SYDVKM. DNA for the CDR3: TGTGCCAGCAGTTCACCGAGCGGGAACAATGAGCAGTTCTTC. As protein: CASSSPSGNNEQFF.

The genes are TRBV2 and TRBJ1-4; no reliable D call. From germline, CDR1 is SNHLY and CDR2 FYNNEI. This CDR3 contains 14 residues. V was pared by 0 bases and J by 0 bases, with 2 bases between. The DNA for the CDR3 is TGTGCCAGCAGTGAAGCCGCAACTAATGAAAAACTGTTTTTT. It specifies CASSEAATNEKLFF.

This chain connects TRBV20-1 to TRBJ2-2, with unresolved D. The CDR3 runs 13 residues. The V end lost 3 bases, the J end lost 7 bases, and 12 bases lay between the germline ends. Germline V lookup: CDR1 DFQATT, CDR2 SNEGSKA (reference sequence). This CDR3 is CSASSPSVGELFF. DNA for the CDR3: TGCAGTGCTAGTTCCCCCTCCGTCGGGGAGCTGTTTTTT.

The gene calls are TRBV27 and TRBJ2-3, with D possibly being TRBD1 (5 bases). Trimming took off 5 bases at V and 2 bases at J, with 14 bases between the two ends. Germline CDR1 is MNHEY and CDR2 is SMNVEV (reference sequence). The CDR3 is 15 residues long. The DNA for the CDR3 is TGTGCCAGCAGTCCGAGAGGCAGGGACACAGATACGCAGTATTTT. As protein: CASSPRGRDTDTQYF.

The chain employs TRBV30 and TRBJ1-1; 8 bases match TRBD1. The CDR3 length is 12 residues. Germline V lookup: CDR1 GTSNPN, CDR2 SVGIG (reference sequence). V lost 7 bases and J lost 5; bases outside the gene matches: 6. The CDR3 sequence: CALGQGWTEAFF. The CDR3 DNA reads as TGTGCCTTAGGACAGGGATGGACTGAAGCTTTCTTT.

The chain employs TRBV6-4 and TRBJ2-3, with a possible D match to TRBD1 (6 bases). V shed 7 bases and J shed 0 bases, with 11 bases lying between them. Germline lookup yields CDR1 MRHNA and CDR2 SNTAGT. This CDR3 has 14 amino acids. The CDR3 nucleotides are TGTGCCAGCACTCCCGGACAGAGCACAGATACGCAGTATTTT. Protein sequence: CASTPGQSTDTQYF.

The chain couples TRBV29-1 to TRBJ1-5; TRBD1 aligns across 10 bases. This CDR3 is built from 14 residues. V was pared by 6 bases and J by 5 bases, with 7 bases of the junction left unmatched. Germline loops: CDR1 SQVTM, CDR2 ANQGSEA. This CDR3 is CSVTGTGVDQPQHF. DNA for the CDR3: TGCAGCGTAACCGGGACAGGGGTCGATCAGCCCCAGCATTTT.

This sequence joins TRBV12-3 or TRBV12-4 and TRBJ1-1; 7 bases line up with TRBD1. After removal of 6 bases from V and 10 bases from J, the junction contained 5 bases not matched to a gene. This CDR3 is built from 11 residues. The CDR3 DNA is TGTGCCAGCAGACAGGGGTCGGCAGCTTTCTTT. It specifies CASRQGSAAFF.

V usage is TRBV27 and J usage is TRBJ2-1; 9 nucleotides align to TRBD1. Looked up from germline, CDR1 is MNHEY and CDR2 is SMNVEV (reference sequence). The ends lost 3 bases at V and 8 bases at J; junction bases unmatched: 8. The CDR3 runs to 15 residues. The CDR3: CASSFRGQGLHEQFF. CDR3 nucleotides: TGTGCCAGCAGTTTTCGGGGACAGGGTTTGCATGAGCAGTTCTTC.

The CDR3 DNA sequence: TGTGCCAGCATCAGATCTGGGGTAGCGGGAGCTCACGAGCAGTACTTC. Translating it yields CASIRSGVAGAHEQYF. This rearrangement joins TRBV7-9 to TRBJ2-7, with 9 bases identical to TRBD2. The CDR3 contains 16 residues. The J segment lost 5 bases and the V segment lost 7 bases, leaving 15 bases of the junction unmatched. From germline, CDR1 is SEHNR and CDR2 FQNEAQ (reference sequence).

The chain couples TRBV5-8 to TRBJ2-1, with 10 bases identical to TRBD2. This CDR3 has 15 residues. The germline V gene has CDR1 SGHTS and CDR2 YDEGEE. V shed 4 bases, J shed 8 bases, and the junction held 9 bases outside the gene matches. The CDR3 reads CASSQSSGGGYEQFF. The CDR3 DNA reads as TGTGCCAGCAGCCAGTCCAGCGGGGGGGGTTATGAGCAGTTCTTC.

The CDR3 nucleotides read TGCGCCAGCAGCTTGGGTGGACAGGGGCTCGACACCGGGGAGCTGTTTTTT. Translating gives CASSLGGQGLDTGELFF. The gene calls are TRBV5-1 and TRBJ2-2, with 9 bases identical to TRBD1. The CDR3 loop spans 17 amino acids. Germline V gene data show CDR1 as SGHRS and CDR2 as YFSETQ. V dropped 0 bases and J dropped 3; count of bases not matched to a gene: 6.

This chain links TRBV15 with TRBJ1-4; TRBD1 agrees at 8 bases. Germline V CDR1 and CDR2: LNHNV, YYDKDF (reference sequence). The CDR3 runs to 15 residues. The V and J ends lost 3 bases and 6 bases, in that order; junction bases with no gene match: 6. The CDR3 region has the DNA TGTGCCACCAGCAGCCCCCCGGGACAGGATGAAAAACTGTTTTTT. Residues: CATSSPPGQDEKLFF.

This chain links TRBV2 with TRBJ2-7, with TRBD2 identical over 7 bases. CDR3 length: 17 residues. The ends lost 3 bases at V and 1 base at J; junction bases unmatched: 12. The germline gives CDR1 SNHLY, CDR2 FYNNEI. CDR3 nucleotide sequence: TGTGCCAGCAGTGACCGGTTTGGGTCTAGCGGATCCTACGAGCAGTACTTC. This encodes CASSDRFGSSGSYEQYF.

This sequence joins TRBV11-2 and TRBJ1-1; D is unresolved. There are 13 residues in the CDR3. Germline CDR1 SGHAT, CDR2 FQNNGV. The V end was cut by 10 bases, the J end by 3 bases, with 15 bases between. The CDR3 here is CATRKIQHTEAFF. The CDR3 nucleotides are TGTGCCACCCGTAAAATACAACACACTGAAGCTTTCTTT.

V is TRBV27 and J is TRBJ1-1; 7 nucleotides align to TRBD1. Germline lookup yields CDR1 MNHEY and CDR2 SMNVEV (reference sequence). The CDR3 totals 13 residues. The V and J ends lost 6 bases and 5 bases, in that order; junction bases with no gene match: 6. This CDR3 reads CASSFRGETEAFF. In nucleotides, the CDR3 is TGTGCCAGCAGCTTCAGGGGGGAGACTGAAGCTTTCTTT.

For the CDR3, the DNA is TGTGCCTGGAGACAGGGGGCAAATTCACCCCTCCACTTT. This codes for CAWRQGANSPLHF. The V and J genes are TRBV30 and TRBJ1-6; 9 bases are shared with TRBD1. The J segment lost 7 bases and the V segment lost 3 bases, leaving 1 base of the junction unmatched. This CDR3 region has 13 residues. Germline values: CDR1 GTSNPN, CDR2 SVGIG (reference sequence).

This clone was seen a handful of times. The CDR3: CASSRLAGVRDTQYF. In DNA, the CDR3 is TGTGCCAGCAGCCGACTAGCGGGAGTTCGGGATACGCAGTATTTT. The V and J genes are TRBV6-5 and TRBJ2-3; 12 bases are shared with TRBD2. With V trimmed by 6 bases and J by 6 bases, 7 bases remained unmatched. The germline CDR1 and CDR2 sequences are MNHEY and SVGAGI. This CDR3 spans 15 amino acids.

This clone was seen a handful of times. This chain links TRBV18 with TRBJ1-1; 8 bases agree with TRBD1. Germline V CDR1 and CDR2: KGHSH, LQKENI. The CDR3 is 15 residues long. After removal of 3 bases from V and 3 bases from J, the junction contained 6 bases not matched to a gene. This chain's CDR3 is CASSPPSDRDTEAFF. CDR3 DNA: TGTGCCAGCTCACCCCCCTCGGACAGGGACACTGAAGCTTTCTTT.

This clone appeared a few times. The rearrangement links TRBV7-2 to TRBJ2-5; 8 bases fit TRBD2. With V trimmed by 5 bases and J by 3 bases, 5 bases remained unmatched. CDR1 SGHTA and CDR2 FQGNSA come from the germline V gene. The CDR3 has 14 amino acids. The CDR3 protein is CASSRNSGEETQYF. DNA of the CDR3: TGTGCCAGCAGCCGTAATAGCGGGGAAGAGACCCAGTACTTC.

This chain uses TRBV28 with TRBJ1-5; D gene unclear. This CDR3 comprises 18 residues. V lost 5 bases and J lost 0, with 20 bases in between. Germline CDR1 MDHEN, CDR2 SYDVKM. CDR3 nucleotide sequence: TGTGCCAGCAGTCGAACCCTTCTTACTTCCTATAGCAATCAGCCCCAGCATTTT. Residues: CASSRTLLTSYSNQPQHF. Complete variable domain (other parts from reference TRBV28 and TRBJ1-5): DVKVTQSSRYLVKRTGEKVFLECVQDMDHENMFWYRQDPGLGLRLIYFSYDVKMKEKGDIPEGYSVSREKKERFSLILESASTNQTSMYLCASSRTLLTSYSNQPQHFGDGTRLSIL.

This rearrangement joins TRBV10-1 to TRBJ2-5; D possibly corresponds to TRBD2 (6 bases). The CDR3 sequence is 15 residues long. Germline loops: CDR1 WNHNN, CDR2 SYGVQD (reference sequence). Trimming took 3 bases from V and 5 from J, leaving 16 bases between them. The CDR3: CASSEDTGAGETQYF. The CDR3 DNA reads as TGCGCCAGCAGTGAAGACACCGGGGCGGGGGAGACCCAGTACTTC.

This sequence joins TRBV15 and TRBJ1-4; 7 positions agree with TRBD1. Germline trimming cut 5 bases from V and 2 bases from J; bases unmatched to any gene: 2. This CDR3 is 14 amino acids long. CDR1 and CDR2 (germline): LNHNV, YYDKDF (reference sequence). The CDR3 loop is CATSPRGTNEKLFF. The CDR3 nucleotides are TGTGCCACCAGCCCCAGGGGGACTAATGAAAAACTGTTTTTT.

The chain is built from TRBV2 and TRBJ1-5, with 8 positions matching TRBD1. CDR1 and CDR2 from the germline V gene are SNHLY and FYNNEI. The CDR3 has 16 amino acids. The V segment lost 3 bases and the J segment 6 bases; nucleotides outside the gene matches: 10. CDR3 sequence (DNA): TGTGCCAGCAGTGACTTCCGGACAGGGTCGTTTCAGCCCCAGCATTTT. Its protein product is CASSDFRTGSFQPQHF.

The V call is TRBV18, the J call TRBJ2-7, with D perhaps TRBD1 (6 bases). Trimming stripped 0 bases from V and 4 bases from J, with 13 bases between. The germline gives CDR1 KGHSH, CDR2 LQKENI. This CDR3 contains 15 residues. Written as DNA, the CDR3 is TGTGCCAGCTCACCACCGGGGACAATGTTTTACGAGCAGTACTTC. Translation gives CASSPPGTMFYEQYF.

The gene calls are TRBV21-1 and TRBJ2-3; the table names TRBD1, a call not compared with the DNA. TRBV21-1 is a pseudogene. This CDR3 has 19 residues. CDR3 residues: CASSIPGQGPHPLTDTQYF. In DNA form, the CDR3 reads TGTGCCAGCAGCATACCGGGACAGGGACCCCATCCCCTCACAGATACGCAGTATTTT.

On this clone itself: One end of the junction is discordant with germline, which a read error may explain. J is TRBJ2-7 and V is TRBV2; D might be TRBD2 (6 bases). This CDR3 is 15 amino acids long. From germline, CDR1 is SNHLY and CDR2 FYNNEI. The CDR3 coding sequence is TGTGCCGGCAGACTCTCGGTAGCGGAAGTGCTCGAGCAGTACTTC. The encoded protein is CAGRLSVAEVLEQYF.

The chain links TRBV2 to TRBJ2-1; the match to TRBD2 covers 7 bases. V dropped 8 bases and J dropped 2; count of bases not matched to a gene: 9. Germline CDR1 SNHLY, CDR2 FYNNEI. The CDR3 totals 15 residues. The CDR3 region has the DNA TGTGCCAGCGGCCCTAGCGGTATAACCTACAATGAGCAGTTCTTC. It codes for CASGPSGITYNEQFF.

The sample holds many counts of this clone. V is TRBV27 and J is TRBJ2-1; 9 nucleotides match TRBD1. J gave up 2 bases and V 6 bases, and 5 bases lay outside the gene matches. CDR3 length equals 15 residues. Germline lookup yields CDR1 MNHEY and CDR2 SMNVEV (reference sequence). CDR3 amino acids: CASRGQGGTYNEQFF. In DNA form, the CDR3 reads TGTGCCAGCAGGGGACAGGGCGGGACCTACAATGAGCAGTTCTTC.

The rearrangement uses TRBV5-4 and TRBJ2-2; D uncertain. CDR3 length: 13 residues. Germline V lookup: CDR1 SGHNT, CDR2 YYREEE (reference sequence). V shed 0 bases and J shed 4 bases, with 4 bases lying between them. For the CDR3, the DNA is TGTGCCAGCAGCTTGGGGGCCACCGGGGAGCTGTTTTTT. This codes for CASSLGATGELFF.